This T cell receptor beta chain comes out of a study of human T cells and chemical hapten exposure. The wider study: Mainly, slight library volume differences in the pool made TCR yields vary.

This clonotype was seen many times. TCRdb reanalysed the RACE reads using MiXCR and keeps one entry per CDR3 protein. The repertoire holds 300,000 to 400,000 distinct CDR3 sequences, with around 5.5% as singletons. V lost 0 bases, J lost 3 bases, and 3 bases stayed unmatched. The CDR3 covers 14 residues. CDR1 and CDR2 from the germline V gene are SGHKS and YYEKEE (reference sequence). Time point here: pre-sensitization, week 0. As for treatment: therapeutic diphenylcyclopropenone sensitization with weekly scalp DPC. The starting material, unfractionated whole blood, was used for total RNA extraction. The V and J genes are TRBV5-5 and TRBJ2-7; 7 bases fit TRBD1. Sequencing was performed on whole blood, taken in connection with sensitization to the hapten diphenylcyclopropenone (DPC). The TCR comes from a woman in her forties or fifties with alopecia areata. Some clones in this sample may be carry-over from other donors' samples. The CDR3 nucleotides are TGTGCCAGCAGCTTGGCGGACAGGAACTACGAGCAGTACTTC. It yields the protein CASSLADRNYEQYF.